The text below deals with one T cell receptor beta chain. This entry is derived from a study of spatial heterogeneity in lung cancer. Whole-study context: The average appearance count of each unique TCR and UMI combination in raw reads was more than eight.

Each molecule of TCR cDNA was tagged with one unique molecular identifier. From the 5' RACE reads, TCRdb called clonotypes with MiXCR, one entry per CDR3 protein. This table holds under 85,000 distinct CDR3 sequences, around 7.8% found once. Trimming shortened V by 5 bases and J by 4 bases, and 12 bases separated the two germline ends. The CDR3 has 13 residues. Germline CDR1 and CDR2: MNHNY and SVGAGI (reference sequence). The time point: sample taken at primary tumor resection. The sequenced material consisted of unsorted whole RNA from tumor, nontumor lung or frozen PBMC. The chain couples TRBV6-6 to TRBJ2-7; D is perhaps TRBD2 (6 bases). Sequencing used PBMCs, obtained at surgery. This clonotype was sampled from a male donor with early-stage non-small cell lung cancer. The CDR3 here is CASSPSRGYEQYF. The CDR3 bases are TGTGCCAGCAGTCCATCCCGGGGGTACGAGCAGTACTTC.